Below, one TCR beta chain is given with its context. What it binds is not known. Vbeta (60) and Jbeta (13) primers were used in the PCR. Some clones are missing from TCRdb's copy, which holds only in-frame ones; the method was immunoSEQ multiplex PCR. The table for this sample gives approximately 130,000 clones. This CDR3 contains 14 residues. The data originate from a study of cytomegalovirus exposure and HLA in healthy donors. Notes on the study in general: Cytomegalovirus-associated status was assigned to about 180 TCR beta chains. Fewer N-insertions (relative to the 666-donor mean) were reportedly seen in an Asian-associated ancestry cluster in a later analysis. There were some V segments, including TRBV6-2 and TRBV6-3, excluded as indistinguishable. Specificity of a few CMV-associated chains for CMV antigens was verified in vitro.

The sample comprised PBMCs. The chain carries TRBV12-2 and TRBJ1-2. TRBV12-2 counts as a pseudogene. This receptor was obtained from a woman aged 55-69 years in good health and CMV-seronegative. This CDR3 reads CASRLGRDWVGYTF. Here the CDR3 DNA reads TGTGCAAGTCGCTTAGGGCGGGACTGGGTTGGCTACACCTTC.